Below are 5 T cell receptor beta chains sequenced from a single sample in a study of blood T cell repertoires in COVID-19. Clones were read by immunoSEQ multiplex PCR, and TCRdb kept only the in-frame ones, dropping some. Among approximately 170,000 clones listed, about 89% were seen once. The material sequenced was PBMCs or T cells enriched from blood (not recorded which). The source is a woman aged 18-29 years who had recovered from COVID-19.

V is TRBV27 and J is TRBJ1-5; D is uncertain. This CDR3 contains 15 residues. Trimming removed 5 bases at V and 3 bases at J, with 14 bases between. Germline V gene lookup returns CDR1 MNHEY and CDR2 SMNVEV (reference sequence). CDR3 in amino acids: CASSTNGIANQPQHF. The CDR3 DNA sequence: TGTGCCAGCAGTACAAACGGGATTGCCAATCAGCCCCAGCATTTT.

This chain joins TRBV28 and TRBJ2-2; maybe TRBD1 (6 bases). Trimming cost V 6 bases and J 2 bases, with 10 bases left between them. The germline V gene encodes CDR1 MDHEN and CDR2 SYDVKM. The CDR3 contains 14 residues. CDR3: CASSTTGNTGELFF. In DNA, the CDR3 is TGTGCCAGCAGCACGACAGGAAACACCGGGGAGCTGTTTTTT.

The V and J genes are TRBV7-6 and TRBJ1-2, with 11 nucleotides matching TRBD1. Per germline, CDR1 SGHVS and CDR2 FNYEAQ. V lost 2 bases to trimming and J lost 8 bases; unmatched junction nucleotides: 7. The CDR3 runs 15 residues. CDR3 sequence: CASSLQPGQGVGYTF. DNA of the CDR3: TGTGCCAGCAGCTTACAACCGGGACAGGGGGTCGGCTACACCTTC.

This clone appeared a few times. The V and J genes are TRBV3-1 (or the pseudogene TRBV3-2) and TRBJ2-2; 9 bases are shared with TRBD2. Germline assignment: CDR1 LGHDT and CDR2 YNNKEL (reference sequence). This CDR3 region has 16 residues. V shed 2 bases and J 5 bases; nucleotides not matched to a gene: 6. CDR3 sequence (DNA): TGTGCCAGCAGCCAACGTAGCGGGAGCGTAACCGGGGAGCTGTTTTTT. Residues: CASSQRSGSVTGELFF.

V gene TRBV19 combines with J gene TRBJ2-5, with 11 positions matching TRBD2. V lost 10 bases and J lost 2; bases outside the gene matches: 3. In germline, CDR1 is LNHDA, CDR2 SQIVND (reference sequence). CDR3 length: 13 residues. The CDR3 DNA reads as TGTGCCACTAGACTAGCGGGGCAAGAGACCCAGTACTTC. This encodes CATRLAGQETQYF.